This TCR beta chain was retrieved from a study of blood T cell repertoires in COVID-19. Background on the study: Some COVID-19 samples were acute and others convalescent; all came from the United States, Italy and Spain. Sample material is recorded as cDNA or gDNA derived from T cells, B-cell-depleted T cells, or PBMCs.

Original processing methods: By means of reference gene primer amplification, nucleated cell counts were estimated. Assay: immunoSEQ multiplex PCR; the TCRdb copy retains only in-frame clones and omits some. V, J and clone size were drawn from that table, and D and trimming were deduced from the DNA. Of 98,000 or so clones in the sample, approximately 83% were seen once. CDR1 is SGHTA, CDR2 FQGNSA, per germline. The length of the CDR3 is 16 residues. Between the trimmed V and J ends, which lost 1 base and 0 bases, there was a span of 10 bases. The chain has TRBV7-2 and TRBJ1-3; D gene unclear. The sequencing sample was made of peripheral blood. The TCR originated in a woman aged 70-85 years with acute or convalescent COVID-19. The CDR3 here is CASSLGYSYSGNTIYF. CDR3 sequence (DNA): TGTGCCAGCAGCTTAGGGTACTCCTACTCTGGAAACACCATATATTTT.